Listed below are T cell receptor beta chains from one sample, sequenced in a study of shared clonotypes between healthy human individuals. Sequenced by immunoSEQ multiplex PCR; TCRdb stores in-frame clones only, minus some. The data contain over 750,000 clones, 90% to 98% of them seen just once; the ten biggest clones take up about 0.22%. Sequenced: naive CD8+ T cells sorted from blood. The source is a man younger than 40 in good health. CDR3s include the opening cysteine and the closing phenylalanine or tryptophan. The D gene is left open where the match is weak. For some rows the clone size is stated as once, few or many, or as a class when expanded; others skip it.

TRBV28	.	TRBJ1-1	.	CAHSDFLTPPNTEAFF	TGTGCCCACAGCGATTTTCTGACCCCCCCAAACACTGAAGCTTTCTTT
TRBV27	.	TRBJ2-1	.	CASSEPGNEQFF	TGTGCCAGCAGCGAGCCTGGGAATGAGCAGTTCTTC
TRBV6-5	.	TRBJ1-2	.	CASSYSEVQLYGYTF	TGTGCCAGCAGTTACTCGGAGGTACAGTTATATGGCTACACCTTC
TRBV7-2	TRBD1	TRBJ2-4	once	CASSSTGGRAKNIQYF	TGTGCCAGCAGCTCGACAGGGGGCCGTGCCAAAAACATTCAGTACTTC
TRBV6-1	.	TRBJ2-7	.	CASSEVDGPYEQYF	TGTGCCAGCAGTGAAGTCGATGGACCCTACGAGCAGTACTTC
TRBV9	TRBD2	TRBJ2-5	.	CASSVVNAGGDQETQYF	TGTGCCAGCAGCGTAGTTAACGCGGGAGGGGATCAAGAGACCCAGTACTTC
TRBV7-2	.	TRBJ2-1	.	CASSPGTRWVGREQFF	TGTGCCAGCAGCCCAGGGACGAGGTGGGTCGGTCGTGAGCAGTTCTTC
TRBV6-5	TRBD1	TRBJ1-1	.	CASSPSGGDHTEAFF	TGTGCCAGCAGTCCCTCAGGGGGCGATCACACTGAAGCTTTCTTT
TRBV11-2	TRBD2	TRBJ2-1	once	CASSSSTSGRADEQFF	TGTGCCAGCAGCTCCTCGACTAGCGGGAGGGCGGATGAGCAGTTCTTC
TRBV7-6	.	TRBJ1-5	.	CASSRENGRFNQPQHF	TGTGCCAGCAGCCGAGAAAATGGACGGTTCAATCAGCCCCAGCATTTT
TRBV6-6	.	TRBJ2-1	.	CATERHGNEQFF	TGTGCCACAGAACGACACGGCAATGAGCAGTTCTTC
TRBV11-2	.	TRBJ1-4	.	CASSLWGVTNEKLFF	TGTGCCAGCAGCCTGTGGGGGGTAACTAATGAAAAACTGTTTTTT
TRBV6-6	.	TRBJ2-7	.	CASRNYDYEQYF	TGTGCCAGCAGGAATTATGACTACGAGCAGTACTTC
TRBV10-2	.	TRBJ2-7	.	CASMGNSYEQYF	TGCGCCAGCATGGGCAACTCCTACGAGCAGTACTTC
TRBV5-4	.	TRBJ1-1	.	CASSLGLLNTEAFF	TGTGCCAGCAGCTTGGGGCTCCTTAACACTGAAGCTTTCTTT
TRBV9	TRBD1	TRBJ2-4	once	CASSATGDIQYF	TGTGCCAGCAGCGCCACAGGGGACATTCAGTACTTC
TRBV11-2	.	TRBJ2-7	.	CASSLPVDSNSYEQYF	TGTGCCAGCAGCTTACCTGTGGACTCCAACTCCTACGAGCAGTACTTC
TRBV27	.	TRBJ2-1	.	CASSAQRRISYNEQFF	TGTGCCAGCAGCGCACAGCGAAGAATCTCCTACAATGAGCAGTTCTTC
TRBV27	.	TRBJ1-4	.	CASSSLDGNEKLFF	TGTGCCAGCAGTTCGCTCGACGGAAATGAAAAACTGTTTTTT
TRBV5-6	.	TRBJ2-7	.	CASSLAGTPYEQYF	TGTGCCAGCAGCTTGGCCGGGACACCTTACGAGCAGTACTTC
TRBV27	TRBD1	TRBJ2-7	.	CASSSGTGGYEQYF	TGTGCCAGCAGTTCCGGGACAGGGGGGTACGAGCAGTACTTC
TRBV9	TRBD1	TRBJ2-7	.	CASRATGDYEQYF	TGTGCCAGCAGAGCGACAGGGGACTACGAGCAGTACTTC
TRBV7-8	.	TRBJ2-7	.	CASSLESSYEQYF	TGTGCCAGCAGCTTAGAAAGCAGCTACGAGCAGTACTTC
TRBV28	TRBD2	TRBJ2-1	.	CASRTGTSWKNEQFF	TGTGCCAGCAGGACCGGGACTAGTTGGAAGAATGAGCAGTTCTTC
TRBV6-5	.	TRBJ2-1	.	CASSLTANYNEQFF	TGTGCCAGCAGCTTGACAGCGAACTACAATGAGCAGTTCTTC
TRBV6-1	.	TRBJ1-5	.	CASENGGGRGQPQHF	TGTGCCAGCGAGAACGGGGGGGGGCGCGGGCAGCCCCAGCATTTT
TRBV9	TRBD1	TRBJ2-7	.	CASSVGDRGVEQYF	TGTGCCAGCAGCGTAGGGGACAGGGGGGTTGAGCAGTACTTC
TRBV7-9	TRBD2	TRBJ2-1	.	CASSLREAGFSDEQFF	TGTGCCAGCAGCTTACGGGAAGCGGGATTTAGCGATGAGCAGTTCTTC
TRBV11-3	TRBD2	TRBJ2-3	.	CASSSFGGAGYATDTQYF	TGTGCCAGCAGCTCTTTCGGGGGGGCAGGGTATGCGACAGATACGCAGTATTTT
TRBV15	TRBD2	TRBJ2-5	.	CATSTGLGIQETQYF	TGTGCCACCAGCACCGGACTAGGGATACAAGAGACCCAGTACTTC
TRBV6-6	.	TRBJ2-7	.	CASSDLAKYEQYF	TGTGCCAGCAGTGATCTAGCGAAATACGAGCAGTACTTC
TRBV7-9	TRBD2	TRBJ2-7	once	CASSPGREREIYEQYF	TGTGCCAGCAGCCCAGGGAGGGAGCGGGAGATATACGAGCAGTACTTC
TRBV4-1	TRBD2	TRBJ2-1	.	CASSLGTSGDNEQFF	TGCGCCAGCAGCCTAGGGACTAGCGGTGACAATGAGCAGTTCTTC
TRBV5-1	.	TRBJ2-1	once	CASSLGNAQFF	TGCGCCAGCAGCCTCGGAAATGCGCAGTTCTTC
TRBV11-2	TRBD2	TRBJ2-1	.	CASSQTSGFYNEQFF	TGTGCCAGCAGCCAGACTAGCGGCTTCTACAATGAGCAGTTCTTC
TRBV20-1	.	TRBJ2-3	.	CSAGRTDTQYF	TGCAGTGCCGGGCGCACAGATACGCAGTATTTT
TRBV9	TRBD2	TRBJ2-2	once	CASSAAAGLAGANGELFF	TGTGCCAGCAGCGCCGCGGCCGGACTAGCGGGAGCTAACGGGGAGCTGTTTTTT
TRBV18	.	TRBJ2-7	.	CASSPNSYEQYF	TGTGCCAGCTCACCTAACTCCTACGAGCAGTACTTC
TRBV18	TRBD1	TRBJ2-7	.	CASSPWDRGFEQYF	TGTGCCAGCTCACCATGGGACAGAGGCTTCGAGCAGTACTTC
TRBV7-9	.	TRBJ2-7	.	CASSLGQGLYEQYF	TGTGCCAGCAGCTTAGGTCAGGGTCTCTACGAGCAGTACTTC
TRBV7-8	TRBD1	TRBJ2-7	once	CASSSGTAEQYF	TGTGCCAGCAGCTCCGGGACAGCTGAGCAGTACTTC
TRBV7-2	.	TRBJ1-2	.	CASSFTANYGYTF	TGTGCCAGCAGCTTTACAGCTAACTATGGCTACACCTTC
TRBV18	TRBD2	TRBJ2-7	.	CASSPPSGAPGGEQYF	TGTGCCAGCTCACCACCATCGGGAGCCCCGGGAGGAGAGCAGTACTTC
TRBV6-1	.	TRBJ2-5	.	CASSELGETQYF	TGTGCCAGCAGTGAACTGGGGGAGACCCAGTACTTC
TRBV5-6	TRBD1	TRBJ1-2	.	CASRIGQGGTLYGYTF	TGTGCCAGCAGGATTGGACAGGGAGGGACTCTATATGGCTACACCTTC
TRBV4-3	.	TRBJ2-1	.	CASSQDGPDSVLFF	TGCGCCAGCAGCCAAGATGGGCCGGACAGTGTTTTGTTCTTC
TRBV5-5	.	TRBJ2-3	once	CASIWTDRSTDTQYF	TGTGCCAGCATCTGGACAGACCGTAGCACAGATACGCAGTATTTT
TRBV10-3	TRBD1	TRBJ2-2	.	CAISDPDRGLSVGTGELFF	TGTGCCATCAGTGACCCCGACAGGGGGCTGTCCGTCGGCACCGGGGAGCTGTTTTTT
TRBV7-9	TRBD2	TRBJ2-7	.	CASSPTSGRIPYEQYF	TGTGCCAGCAGCCCGACTAGCGGGAGGATCCCCTACGAGCAGTACTTC